This T cell receptor beta chain stems from a study of blood T cells in healthy people across ages. Overall study results and limits: Higher diversity and more naive CD4+ cells were features of long-lived donors, compared to aged donors.

Next came a second PCR, run for roughly 6 to 11 cycles, which used a sample-barcoded 5' primer along with a J-beta primer mix. Every molecule of cDNA carried a tag from a template-switch adaptor with 12 random nucleotides. Each sample yielded at least 2.5 million CDR3-containing paired-end reads. TCRdb recomputed calls from the 5' RACE reads with MiXCR, one row per CDR3 protein. The top ten hold about a fifth of the sample, which has over 950,000 distinct CDR3 sequences, about 53% seen once. A word on this clonotype: Its target is not known.

This TCR was recovered from a woman aged 55-75 years in good health. What was sequenced was blood.

The CDR3 sequence is CASSRGTSESYEQYF. CDR3 DNA: TGCGCCAGCAGTCGGGGGACTAGCGAATCCTACGAGCAGTACTTC. The chain carries TRBV5-1 and TRBJ2-7; TRBD2 aligns across 10 bases. The CDR3 has 15 residues. Germline V CDR1 and CDR2: SGHRS, YFSETQ. The J segment lost 1 base and the V segment lost 5 bases, leaving 6 bases of the junction unmatched.